This record covers a single T cell receptor beta chain. This clonotype was seen repeatedly, ten times or more. Its antigen remains undetermined. No base qualities exist here, and no much larger clone lies one base off it. Ophthalmopathy patients had moderately to severely active disease, with a Clinical Activity Score of 3 or more, a NOSPECS grade of 4 or more, and a disease duration of less than 3 months. The study excluded patients with uncontrolled infections, other autoimmune diseases, pregnancy or lactation. Diagnoses were established on the basis of clinical symptoms, serum thyroxine and TRAb, thyroid ultrasound, and orbital computed tomography. Ficoll-Paque density gradient centrifugation was used to isolate PBMCs from under 11 ml of fresh peripheral blood. Total RNA was extracted using Trizol reagent, and RNA quality was assessed on an Agilent 2100 Bioanalyzer. The TCR beta CDR3 regions were amplified from RNA transcripts. The first round of RT-PCR for the TCR CDR3 was performed with the HTBI primer set and the Qiagen OneStep RT-PCR kit. Libraries were constructed in a second round of multiplex PCR, after which size selection and purification were performed. Sequencing of the libraries was done on an Illumina HiSeq2000 using paired-end 100 bp reads. Per the authors' processing: SOAPnuke was used to process the raw data, throwing out any read that contained adapters or uncalled bases, had a mean Phred below 15, or lacked an exact constant-primer or identifier match. High-quality paired reads were merged with COPE v1.2.5, and unique nucleotide sequences were defined as clonotypes. MiTCR v1.1 was used to align the clonotypes against IMGT TRBV, TRBD and TRBJ reference segments. The analysis included only V-J combinations with a frequency above 0.0001, which together covered roughly 99% of the repertoires. A TCS score was defined as the ratio of F50 (clonal expansion) to E x V (chaos), with BLOSUM62-based TCRdist applied between CDR3 peptides within each V-J. Welch's t-statistics and random forest reduced fewer than 600 V-J features to 10 to 15, which were used in a naive Bayes classifier (R e1071). TCRdb redid the processing of the public reads, applying fastp at Q25 and MiXCR, and retained in-frame beta chains. Rows are unified per CDR3 protein, each entry keeping the most common DNA and genes. These V and J calls are TCRdb output, not the study's own analysis. Recorded for this sample are 300,000 to 450,000 distinct CDR3 sequences; about 15% of them occurred a single time. The top ten clonotypes cover around a fifth of the sample.

This specimen comes from a study of T cells in Graves' hyperthyroidism and ophthalmopathy (dated by TCRdb to 2018 to 2020). Context from the whole study: Peripheral blood samples were taken at initial diagnosis, before any treatment was given. To identify TCR V-J signatures that set the groups apart, the researchers used a discovery cohort of more than 95 patients, made up of about 44 with Graves' ophthalmopathy and some 56 with stable Graves' hyperthyroidism. Prospective prediction of ophthalmopathy was tested in an independent validation cohort of 18 to 20 hyperthyroidism patients and 17 patients who later progressed to ophthalmopathy. The approximately 97 discovery patients were randomly divided into training and test sets at a 7:3 ratio. Thyroid tissue and blood T-cell repertoires from six Graves' hyperthyroidism patients were also compared in the study. After blood sampling, hyperthyroidism patients were treated with methimazole at a starting dose of 30 mg daily, and ophthalmopathy patients were treated with high-dose intravenous methylprednisolone. The paper describes TCR Vbeta CDR3 sequencing of 140 or so peripheral blood samples, made up of roughly 40 ophthalmopathy patients, around 78 hyperthyroidism patients and 17 progressor patients.

Results and caveats for the whole study, not just this receptor: In validation, the model predicted progression to ophthalmopathy a median of approximately 6.3 months before onset, with about 70% sensitivity and roughly 79% specificity. Most expanded thyroid clonotypes (frequency above 0.001) were also found in blood, which suggests that blood repertoires may mirror thyroid immune responses. A model built on a 13 V-J signature distinguished ophthalmopathy from stable hyperthyroidism, reaching 87.88% sensitivity and about 81% specificity in cross-validation and 80%/75% in testing. No statistical method was used to fix the sample size in advance, and group allocation was not hidden from the investigators.

The CDR3 starts with the cysteine, ends with the phenylalanine, and has 14 residues. This entry keeps only the CDR3 DNA: 42 bases, framed from base 1. Trimming at the junction amounts to 6 bases on V and 8 bases on J, and the germline ends lie 20 bases apart. CDR1 and CDR2 are read off the germline V gene (reference sequence) as DFQATT and SNEGSKA. The sequence derives from a young woman with Graves' ophthalmopathy. This chain joins TRBV20-1 to TRBJ1-5, with the identity of the D gene unclear. The sequenced sample was blood. The DNA sequence is given as TGCAGTGCCCTCGCGGGGAGGACCTTCGAGCCCCAGCATTTT. This sequence encodes CSALAGRTFEPQHF.